These 18 T cell receptor beta chains originate from one sample sequenced in a study of T-cell reconstitution after alpha-beta-depleted transplantation in children. The library targeted TCRbeta and was prepared with unique molecular identifiers. TCRdb redid the calling of the PCR reads with MiXCR, one entry per CDR3 protein. In the table there are about 300,000 distinct CDR3 sequences, about 9.5% of which are singletons. The specimen comprised PBMCs, sampled before TCRalphabeta/CD19-depleted stem cell transplant. These receptors all come from a boy in the first two years of life with acute myeloid leukemia, due to receive a stem cell transplant.

In its sample, this clonotype was seen once. A single base separates this from a much larger clone, so it may be a read error. The chain links TRBV7-2 to TRBJ2-3, with 7 positions matching TRBD2. The ends lost 5 bases at V and 2 bases at J; junction bases unmatched: 7. This CDR3 region has 15 residues. Per germline, CDR1 SGHTA and CDR2 FQGNSA. The CDR3 here is CASSDKRGITDTQYF. CDR3 nucleotides: TGTGCCAGCAGCGACAAGCGGGGCATCACAGATACGCAGTATTTT. The entire variable domain, with the rest obtained from reference TRBV7-2 and TRBJ2-3, is as follows: GAGVSQSPSNKVTEKGKDVELRCDPISGHTALYWYRQSLGQGLEFLIYFQGNSAPDKSGLPSDRFSAERTGGSVSTLTIQRTQQEDSAVYLCASSDKRGITDTQYFGPGTRLTVL.

In its sample, this clonotype was seen many times. The chain couples TRBV7-9 to TRBJ2-4; D could derive from TRBD1 or TRBD2 (6 bases each). The CDR3 length is 16 residues. Trimming shortened V by 5 bases and J by 5 bases, and 19 bases separated the two germline ends. The germline V gene encodes CDR1 SEHNR and CDR2 FQNEAQ (reference sequence). This CDR3 reads CASSRPEGGGQNIQYF. Written as DNA, the CDR3 is TGTGCCAGCAGCCGCCCCGAAGGGGGAGGTCAAAACATTCAGTACTTC.

This clonotype has only a few counts. J is TRBJ2-1 and V is TRBV6-2 or TRBV6-3; perhaps D is TRBD1 or TRBD2 (5 bases each). Trimming cost V 6 bases and J 0 bases, with 24 bases left between them. Germline V gene data show CDR1 as MNHEY and CDR2 as SVGEGT. The CDR3 consists of 19 residues. CDR3 bases: TGTGCCAGCAGCCCCCGGGGCCTCAGCGTTCTGAGCTCCTACAATGAGCAGTTCTTC. Protein sequence: CASSPRGLSVLSSYNEQFF.

The J gene is TRBJ1-2, the V gene TRBV5-5; D is unresolved. Germline-derived CDR1 and CDR2 are SGHKS and YYEKEE (reference sequence). Deletions cut 1 base from V and 1 base from J, with 11 bases between. The CDR3 totals 15 residues. As DNA, the CDR3 is TGTGCCAGCAGCTTGTTTTCAGCGATTAACTATGGCTACACCTTC. Translated, it gives CASSLFSAINYGYTF.

This clonotype appeared many times. J is TRBJ2-7 and V is TRBV3-1; TRBD2 aligns across 8 bases. This CDR3 has 16 residues. J lost 2 bases, V lost 3 bases, and 9 bases had no gene match. CDR1 LGHDT and CDR2 YNNKEL come from the germline V gene (reference sequence). DNA of the CDR3: TGTGCCAGCAGCCAGAAAGTGGGTAGCGGGACCTACGAGCAGTACTTC. This encodes CASSQKVGSGTYEQYF.

This clonotype was counted at least ten times. The V gene is TRBV20-1, the J gene TRBJ1-2; no firm D call. The CDR3 contains 14 residues. CDR1 is DFQATT and CDR2 is SNEGSKA in the germline V gene (reference sequence). Trimming took off 2 bases at V and 4 bases at J, with 14 bases between the two ends. The CDR3 bases are TGCAGTGCTAGAACCGGGGAGGGTCGCTATGGCTACACCTTC. As protein: CSARTGEGRYGYTF.

This clonotype came up many times. The chain recombines TRBV4-2 with TRBJ2-1; maybe TRBD2 (6 bases). V was pared by 1 base and J by 3 bases, with 13 bases between. Germline assignment: CDR1 LGHNA and CDR2 YNFKEQ. This CDR3 spans 16 amino acids. CDR3 sequence: CASSQVAGMVYNEQFF. The CDR3 nucleotides are TGTGCCAGCAGCCAAGTCGCGGGGATGGTCTACAATGAGCAGTTCTTC.

About this clonotype: A much larger clone is a single base away; this may be a read error. The gene calls are TRBV27 and TRBJ2-1; D gene ambiguous. From germline, CDR1 is MNHEY and CDR2 SMNVEV (reference sequence). This CDR3 is built from 15 residues. CDR3 protein: CASRLFGPAYNEQFF. CDR3 in DNA: TGTGCCAGCAGATTATTTGGCCCAGCCTACAATGAGCAGTTCTTC.

This clonotype was counted ten times or more. Written as DNA, the CDR3 is TGTGCCAGCAGCTTAGCCCCCAGGGAAGGGAACATTCAGTACTTC. This sequence encodes CASSLAPREGNIQYF. The chain couples TRBV7-9 to TRBJ2-4, with TRBD1 as a possible D gene (5 bases). Germline V gives CDR1 SEHNR, CDR2 FQNEAQ (reference sequence). The ends were cut back, 0 bases at V and 7 bases at J, with 13 bases in the middle. The CDR3 has 15 amino acids.

This clonotype has ten or more counts. This chain uses TRBV28 with TRBJ2-1; 11 bases line up with TRBD2. Trimming removed 6 bases from V and 3 bases from J; junction bases left unmatched: 7. This CDR3 has 16 amino acids. The germline CDR1 and CDR2 sequences are MDHEN and SYDVKM. As DNA, the CDR3 is TGTGCCAGCAGGAATCAGGGACTAGCGGTCTACAATGAGCAGTTCTTC. As protein: CASRNQGLAVYNEQFF.

This clonotype was picked up many times. This chain connects TRBV5-1 to TRBJ1-6; 7 nucleotides line up with TRBD1. This CDR3 contains 18 residues. After removal of 4 bases from V and 0 bases from J, the junction contained 10 bases not matched to a gene. Germline lookup yields CDR1 SGHRS and CDR2 YFSETQ. The CDR3 reads CASSLGLQGSSYNSPLHF. The CDR3 DNA reads TGCGCCAGCAGCCTCGGACTACAGGGGAGCTCCTATAATTCACCCCTCCACTTT.

This chain joins TRBV7-6 and TRBJ2-1; D might be TRBD1 (6 bases). CDR3 length: 18 residues. Germline V CDR1 and CDR2: SGHVS, FNYEAQ. Between the trimmed V and J ends, which lost 1 base and 4 bases, there was a span of 20 bases. The CDR3: CASSLEGPGVLGYNEQFF. The CDR3 DNA sequence: TGTGCCAGCAGCTTAGAGGGTCCAGGGGTTTTGGGGTACAATGAGCAGTTCTTC.

Many counts were recorded for this clonotype. The chain employs TRBV6-5 and TRBJ1-6, with D perhaps TRBD1 (5 bases). V was shortened by 4 bases and J by 2 bases, with 9 bases between the two germline ends. CDR1 MNHEY and CDR2 SVGAGI come from the germline V gene. CDR3 length: 15 residues. Here the CDR3 reads CASSSQGPYNSPLHF. CDR3 nucleotides: TGTGCCAGCAGTTCCCAGGGTCCCTATAATTCACCCCTCCACTTT.

This clonotype was seen repeatedly, ten times or more. The V gene is TRBV7-2, the J gene TRBJ2-1; 8 bases agree with TRBD1. The germline V gene has CDR1 SGHTA and CDR2 FQGNSA. CDR3 length: 12 amino acids. V lost 3 bases, J lost 14 bases, and 6 bases stayed unmatched. The CDR3 region is CASSFLRQGKFF. CDR3 in DNA: TGTGCCAGCAGCTTCCTCAGACAGGGGAAGTTCTTC. The whole variable domain, filled in from reference TRBV7-2 and TRBJ2-1, reads GAGVSQSPSNKVTEKGKDVELRCDPISGHTALYWYRQSLGQGLEFLIYFQGNSAPDKSGLPSDRFSAERTGGSVSTLTIQRTQQEDSAVYLCASSFLRQGKFFGPGTRLTVL.

The sample holds many counts of this clonotype. The V and J genes are TRBV15 and TRBJ2-3; a possible D gene is TRBD1 (8 bases). Trimming shortened V by 0 bases and J by 0 bases, and 16 bases separated the two germline ends. This CDR3 is built from 18 residues. From germline, CDR1 is LNHNV and CDR2 YYDKDF (reference sequence). CDR3 nucleotides: TGTGCCACCAGCAGAGATCTGGGAGGGACAGGTAGCACAGATACGCAGTATTTT. It specifies CATSRDLGGTGSTDTQYF.

The rearrangement uses TRBV7-3 and TRBJ2-1; 9 nucleotides line up with TRBD2. The CDR3 sequence is 18 residues long. After removal of 1 base from V and 3 bases from J, the junction contained 10 bases not matched to a gene. Germline V gives CDR1 SGHTA, CDR2 FQGTGA. The CDR3 nucleotides read TGTGCCAGCAGCTTAAGGGGAGGGGCGGGGGGGCTCTACAATGAGCAGTTCTTC. Amino acids: CASSLRGGAGGLYNEQFF. Combining the CDR3 with reference TRBV7-3 and TRBJ2-1 gives the whole variable domain GAGVSQTPSNKVTEKGKYVELRCDPISGHTALYWYRQSLGQGPEFLIYFQGTGAADDSGLPNDRFFAVRPEGSVSTLKIQRTERGDSAVYLCASSLRGGAGGLYNEQFFGPGTRLTVL.

This clonotype has at least ten counts. V is TRBV5-8 and J is TRBJ2-7; D unresolved. The CDR3 spans 10 residues. V was shortened by 6 bases and J by 9 bases, with 10 bases between the two germline ends. From germline, CDR1 is SGHTS and CDR2 YDEGEE. CDR3 loop: CASIKGGQYF. The CDR3 DNA reads as TGTGCCAGCATTAAGGGTGGGCAGTACTTC.

In this sample, this clonotype turned up many times. The chain combines TRBV29-1 with TRBJ2-3; TRBD2 might be the D (6 bases). The germline V and J ends were trimmed by 7 bases and 6 bases, with 11 bases remaining between them. CDR3 length: 11 amino acids. Germline CDR1 and CDR2: SQVTM and ANQGSEA. The CDR3 sequence is CSDLRGDTQYF. For the CDR3, the DNA is TGCAGCGACTTACGGGGGGATACGCAGTATTTT.